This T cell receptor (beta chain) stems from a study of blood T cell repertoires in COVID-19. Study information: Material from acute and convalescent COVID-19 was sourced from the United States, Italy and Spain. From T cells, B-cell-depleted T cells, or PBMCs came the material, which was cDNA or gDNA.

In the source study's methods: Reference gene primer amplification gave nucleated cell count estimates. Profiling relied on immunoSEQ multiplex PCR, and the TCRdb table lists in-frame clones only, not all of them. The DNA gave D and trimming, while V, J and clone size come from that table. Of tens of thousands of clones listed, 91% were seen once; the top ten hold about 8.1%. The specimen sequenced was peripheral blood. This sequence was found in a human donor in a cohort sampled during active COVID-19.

In DNA form, the CDR3 reads TGTGCTAGTGGCCGCGGGGGGGGAGGGCAAGAGACCCAGTACTTC. Translated, it gives CASGRGGGGQETQYF. The chain couples TRBV12-5 to TRBJ2-5; 9 bases agree with TRBD2. The V and J ends lost 6 bases and 2 bases, in that order; junction bases with no gene match: 7. Per germline, CDR1 LGHNT and CDR2 FRNRAP. The CDR3 extends over 15 amino acids.